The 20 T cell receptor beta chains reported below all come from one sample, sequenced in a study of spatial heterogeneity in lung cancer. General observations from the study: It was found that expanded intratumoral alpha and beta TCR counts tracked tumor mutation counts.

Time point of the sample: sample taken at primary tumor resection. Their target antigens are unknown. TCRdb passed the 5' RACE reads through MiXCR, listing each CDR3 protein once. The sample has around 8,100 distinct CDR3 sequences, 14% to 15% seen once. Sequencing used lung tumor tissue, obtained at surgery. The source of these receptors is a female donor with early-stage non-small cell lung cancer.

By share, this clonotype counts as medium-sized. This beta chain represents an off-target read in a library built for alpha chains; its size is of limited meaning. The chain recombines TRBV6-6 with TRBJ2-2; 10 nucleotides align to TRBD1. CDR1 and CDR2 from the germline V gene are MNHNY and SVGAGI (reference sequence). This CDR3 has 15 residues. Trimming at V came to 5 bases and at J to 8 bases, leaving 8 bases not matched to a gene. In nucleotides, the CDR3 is TGTGCCAGCAGTAAAAGGACAGGGGGGACAGGGGAGCTGTTTTTT. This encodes CASSKRTGGTGELFF.

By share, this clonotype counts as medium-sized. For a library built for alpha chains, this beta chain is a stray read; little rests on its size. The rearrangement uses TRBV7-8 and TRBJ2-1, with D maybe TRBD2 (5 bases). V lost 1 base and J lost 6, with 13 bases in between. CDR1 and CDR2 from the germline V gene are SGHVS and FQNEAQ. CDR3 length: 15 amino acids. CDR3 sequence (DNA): TGTGCCAGCAGCTTAGGGAGGCAGCGTTTCAATGAGCAGTTCTTC. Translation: CASSLGRQRFNEQFF.

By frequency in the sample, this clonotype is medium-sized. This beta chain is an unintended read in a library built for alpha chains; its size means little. As DNA, the CDR3 is TGCAGTGCCAAAACTCCCTTGGGGCAAGAGACCCAGTACTTC. This gives the protein CSAKTPLGQETQYF. This rearrangement joins TRBV20-1 to TRBJ2-5; D is unresolved. CDR1 and CDR2 (germline): DFQATT, SNEGSKA (reference sequence). The CDR3 runs 14 residues. Trimming stripped 6 bases from V and 2 bases from J, with 16 bases between.

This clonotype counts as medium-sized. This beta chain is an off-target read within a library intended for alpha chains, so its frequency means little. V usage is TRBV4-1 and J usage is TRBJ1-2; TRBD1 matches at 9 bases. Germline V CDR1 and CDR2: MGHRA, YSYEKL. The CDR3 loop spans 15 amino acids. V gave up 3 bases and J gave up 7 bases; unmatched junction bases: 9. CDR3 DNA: TGCGCCAGCAGCCAGGTGGGACAGGGAGAAGCTGGCTACACCTTC. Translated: CASSQVGQGEAGYTF.

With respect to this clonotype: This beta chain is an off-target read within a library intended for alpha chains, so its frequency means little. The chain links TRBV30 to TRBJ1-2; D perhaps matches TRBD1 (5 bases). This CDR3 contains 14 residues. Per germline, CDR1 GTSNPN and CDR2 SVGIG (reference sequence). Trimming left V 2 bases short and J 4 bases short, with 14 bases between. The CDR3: CAWSPPGRSYGYTF. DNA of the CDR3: TGTGCCTGGAGTCCACCGGGACGCAGCTATGGCTACACCTTC.

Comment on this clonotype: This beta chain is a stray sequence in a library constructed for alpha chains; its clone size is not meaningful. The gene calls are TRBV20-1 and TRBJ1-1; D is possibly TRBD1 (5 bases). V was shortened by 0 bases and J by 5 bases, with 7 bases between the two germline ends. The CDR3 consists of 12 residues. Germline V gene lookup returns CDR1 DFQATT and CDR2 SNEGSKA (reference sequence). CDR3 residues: CSARDKGTEAFF. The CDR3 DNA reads TGCAGTGCTAGAGACAAGGGGACTGAAGCTTTCTTT.

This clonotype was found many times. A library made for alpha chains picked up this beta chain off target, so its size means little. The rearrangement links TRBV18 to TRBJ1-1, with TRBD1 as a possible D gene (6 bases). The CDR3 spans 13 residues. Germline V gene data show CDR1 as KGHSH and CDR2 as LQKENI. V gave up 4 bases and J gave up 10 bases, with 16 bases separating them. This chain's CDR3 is CASSLRQDTAAFF. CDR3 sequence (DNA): TGTGCCAGCTCACTTAGACAGGACACGGCAGCTTTCTTT.

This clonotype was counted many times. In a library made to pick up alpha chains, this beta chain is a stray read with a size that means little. The CDR3 coding sequence is TGTGCCAGCAACCCCGGCGTGGAGGGCTACACCTTC. Translated, it gives CASNPGVEGYTF. The chain is built from TRBV12-3 or TRBV12-4 and TRBJ1-2, with no clear D. This CDR3 has 12 residues. V lost 7 bases, J lost 8 bases, and 14 bases lay in between.

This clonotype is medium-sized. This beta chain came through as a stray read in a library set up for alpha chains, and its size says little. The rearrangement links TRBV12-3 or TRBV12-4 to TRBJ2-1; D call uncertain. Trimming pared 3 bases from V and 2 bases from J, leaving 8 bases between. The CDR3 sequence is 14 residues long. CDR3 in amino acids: CASSLVGPYNEQFF. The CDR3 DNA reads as TGTGCCAGCAGTTTGGTCGGGCCCTACAATGAGCAGTTCTTC.

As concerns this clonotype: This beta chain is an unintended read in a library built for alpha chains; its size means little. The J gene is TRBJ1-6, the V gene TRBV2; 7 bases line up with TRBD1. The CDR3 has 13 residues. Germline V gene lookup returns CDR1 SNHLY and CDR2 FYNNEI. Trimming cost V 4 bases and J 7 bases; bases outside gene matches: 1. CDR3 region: CASSGQGNSPLHF. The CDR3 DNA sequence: TGTGCCAGCAGTGGACAGGGAAATTCACCCCTCCACTTT.

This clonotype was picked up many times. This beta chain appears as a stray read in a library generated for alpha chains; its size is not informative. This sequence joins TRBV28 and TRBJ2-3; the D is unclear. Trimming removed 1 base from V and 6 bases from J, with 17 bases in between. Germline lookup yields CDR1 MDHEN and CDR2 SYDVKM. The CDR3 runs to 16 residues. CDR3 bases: TGTGCCAGCAGTTTATTCCGGGCATCTCGAGACGATACGCAGTATTTT. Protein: CASSLFRASRDDTQYF.

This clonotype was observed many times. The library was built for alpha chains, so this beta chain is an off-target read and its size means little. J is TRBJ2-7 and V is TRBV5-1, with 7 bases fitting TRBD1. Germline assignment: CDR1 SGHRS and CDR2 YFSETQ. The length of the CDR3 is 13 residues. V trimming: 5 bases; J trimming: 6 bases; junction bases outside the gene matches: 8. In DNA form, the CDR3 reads TGCGCCAGCAGACTCGACAGGGTGGGCGAGCAGTACTTC. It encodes CASRLDRVGEQYF.

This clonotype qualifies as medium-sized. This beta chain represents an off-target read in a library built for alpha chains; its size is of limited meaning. CDR3 nucleotides: TGTGCCAGCCTCTACCAGCCCCAGCATTTT. Its protein product is CASLYQPQHF. This chain links TRBV6-5 with TRBJ1-5; D not resolved. V shed 8 bases and J shed 7 bases, with 6 bases lying between them. The CDR3 is 10 residues long. The germline CDR1 and CDR2 sequences are MNHEY and SVGAGI.

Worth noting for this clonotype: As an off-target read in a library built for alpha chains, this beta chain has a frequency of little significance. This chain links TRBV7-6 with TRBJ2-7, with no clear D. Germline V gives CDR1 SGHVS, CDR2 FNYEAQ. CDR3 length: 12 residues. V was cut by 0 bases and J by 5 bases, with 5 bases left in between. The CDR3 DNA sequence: TGTGCCAGCAGCTTAGCGGACCACGAGCAGTACTTC. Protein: CASSLADHEQYF.

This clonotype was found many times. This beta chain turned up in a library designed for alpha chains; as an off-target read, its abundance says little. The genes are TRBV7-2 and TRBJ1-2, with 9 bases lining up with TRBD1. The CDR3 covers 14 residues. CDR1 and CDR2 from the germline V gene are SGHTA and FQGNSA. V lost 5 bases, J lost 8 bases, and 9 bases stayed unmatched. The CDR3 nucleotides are TGTGCCAGCAGCACCCAGACAGGGGGAGGAGGCTACACCTTC. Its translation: CASSTQTGGGGYTF.

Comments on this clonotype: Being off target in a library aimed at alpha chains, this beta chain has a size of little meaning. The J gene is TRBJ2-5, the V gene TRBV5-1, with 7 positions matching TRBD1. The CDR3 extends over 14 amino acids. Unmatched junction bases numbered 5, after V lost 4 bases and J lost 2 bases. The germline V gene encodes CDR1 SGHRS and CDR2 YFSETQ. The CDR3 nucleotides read TGCGCCAGCAGCAAGGGACAGAATCAAGAGACCCAGTACTTC. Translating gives CASSKGQNQETQYF.

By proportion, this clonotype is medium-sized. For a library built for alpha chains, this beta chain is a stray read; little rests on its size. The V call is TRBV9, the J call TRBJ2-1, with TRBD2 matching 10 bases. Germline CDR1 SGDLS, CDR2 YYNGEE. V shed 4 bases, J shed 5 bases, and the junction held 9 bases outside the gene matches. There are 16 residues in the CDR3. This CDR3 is CASSPLRTSGNNEQFF. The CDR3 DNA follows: TGTGCCAGCAGCCCACTCAGGACTAGCGGAAACAATGAGCAGTTCTTC. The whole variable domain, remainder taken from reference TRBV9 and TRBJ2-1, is DSGVTQTPKHLITATGQRVTLRCSPRSGDLSVYWYQQSLDQGLQFLIQYYNGEERAKGNILERFSAQQFPDLHSELNLSSLELGDSALYFCASSPLRTSGNNEQFFGPGTRLTVL.

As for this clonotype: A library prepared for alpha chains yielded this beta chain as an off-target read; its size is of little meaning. As DNA, the CDR3 is TGCGCCAGCAGCCAGCTTGACGGGAGGGCCGGTGACGAGCAGTACTTC. Translation: CASSQLDGRAGDEQYF. The chain is built from TRBV5-1 and TRBJ2-7, with 8 nucleotides matching TRBD2. This CDR3 has 16 amino acids. Germline CDR1 reads SGHRS; CDR2 reads YFSETQ. Trimming cost V 4 bases and J 5 bases; bases outside gene matches: 14.

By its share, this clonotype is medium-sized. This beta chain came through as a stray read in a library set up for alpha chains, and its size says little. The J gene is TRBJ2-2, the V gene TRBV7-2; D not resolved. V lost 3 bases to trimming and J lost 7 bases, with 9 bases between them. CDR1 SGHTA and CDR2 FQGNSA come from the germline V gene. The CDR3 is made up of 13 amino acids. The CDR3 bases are TGTGCCAGCAGCTTCCCCCGCGGCGGGGAGCTGTTTTTT. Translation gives CASSFPRGGELFF. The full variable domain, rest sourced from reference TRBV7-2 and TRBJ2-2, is GAGVSQSPSNKVTEKGKDVELRCDPISGHTALYWYRQSLGQGLEFLIYFQGNSAPDKSGLPSDRFSAERTGGSVSTLTIQRTQQEDSAVYLCASSFPRGGELFFGEGSRLTVL.

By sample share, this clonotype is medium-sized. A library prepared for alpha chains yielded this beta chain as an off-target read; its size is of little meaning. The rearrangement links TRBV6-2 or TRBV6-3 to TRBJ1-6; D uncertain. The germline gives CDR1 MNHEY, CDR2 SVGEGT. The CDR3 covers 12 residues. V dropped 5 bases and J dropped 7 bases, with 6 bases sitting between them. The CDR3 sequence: CASSDANSPLHF. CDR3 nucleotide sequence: TGTGCCAGCAGTGACGCGAATTCACCCCTCCACTTT.